This TCR beta chain came from a study of blood T cell repertoires in COVID-19. About the study: Some COVID-19 samples were acute and others convalescent; all came from the United States, Italy and Spain. T cells, B-cell-depleted T cells, or PBMCs supplied cDNA or gDNA.

In the original analysis: Reference gene primer amplification yielded estimated nucleated cell counts. The data were produced by immunoSEQ multiplex PCR, yet TCRdb's version contains in-frame clones alone and is incomplete. The DNA was the basis for D and trimming; V, J and clone size are from that table. The sample has 300,000 to 400,000 clones; around nine tenths are singletons. V gave up 5 bases and J gave up 9 bases; unmatched junction bases: 8. This CDR3 spans 14 amino acids. The germline V gene encodes CDR1 MGHDK and CDR2 SYGVNS. The sample taken for sequencing was peripheral blood. This TCR came from a man aged 45 to 65 with active or convalescent COVID-19. The gene calls are TRBV25-1 and TRBJ2-4, with 9 bases matching TRBD1. CDR3 bases: TGTGCCAGCAGTTACACAGGGGGCAGTGGCATTCAGTACTTC. Translating it yields CASSYTGGSGIQYF.